The clone carrying this TCR beta chain was observed at least ten times. Its antigen is currently unknown. Uncontrolled infection, other autoimmune disease, pregnancy or lactation barred patients from enrollment. The sample originates from a study of T cells in Graves' hyperthyroidism and ophthalmopathy. Study context: The blood sample was taken at first diagnosis, before treatment began. Study results and limitations: Ophthalmopathy was model-predicted a median roughly 6.2 months pre-onset.

V was trimmed by 6 bases and J by 1 base, leaving 13 bases between them. There are 15 residues in the CDR3. Germline CDR1 reads MDHEN; CDR2 reads SYDVKM. Amplification of TCR beta CDR3 regions used RNA as the template. A set of HTBI primers served as the primers for a first-round RT-PCR of the TCR CDR3. TCRdb re-called the multiplex PCR reads with MiXCR, one entry per CDR3 protein. The table lists about 500,000 distinct CDR3 sequences, 16% of them singletons, with about 17% in the top ten. The specimen sequenced was blood. The chain is built from TRBV28 and TRBJ2-4, with D tentatively TRBD1 (6 bases). The receptor's source is a woman under 30 with Graves' hyperthyroidism. CDR3 amino acids: CASRPNRDAKNIQYF. CDR3 nucleotide sequence: TGTGCCAGCAGACCTAACAGGGACGCCAAAAACATTCAGTACTTC.